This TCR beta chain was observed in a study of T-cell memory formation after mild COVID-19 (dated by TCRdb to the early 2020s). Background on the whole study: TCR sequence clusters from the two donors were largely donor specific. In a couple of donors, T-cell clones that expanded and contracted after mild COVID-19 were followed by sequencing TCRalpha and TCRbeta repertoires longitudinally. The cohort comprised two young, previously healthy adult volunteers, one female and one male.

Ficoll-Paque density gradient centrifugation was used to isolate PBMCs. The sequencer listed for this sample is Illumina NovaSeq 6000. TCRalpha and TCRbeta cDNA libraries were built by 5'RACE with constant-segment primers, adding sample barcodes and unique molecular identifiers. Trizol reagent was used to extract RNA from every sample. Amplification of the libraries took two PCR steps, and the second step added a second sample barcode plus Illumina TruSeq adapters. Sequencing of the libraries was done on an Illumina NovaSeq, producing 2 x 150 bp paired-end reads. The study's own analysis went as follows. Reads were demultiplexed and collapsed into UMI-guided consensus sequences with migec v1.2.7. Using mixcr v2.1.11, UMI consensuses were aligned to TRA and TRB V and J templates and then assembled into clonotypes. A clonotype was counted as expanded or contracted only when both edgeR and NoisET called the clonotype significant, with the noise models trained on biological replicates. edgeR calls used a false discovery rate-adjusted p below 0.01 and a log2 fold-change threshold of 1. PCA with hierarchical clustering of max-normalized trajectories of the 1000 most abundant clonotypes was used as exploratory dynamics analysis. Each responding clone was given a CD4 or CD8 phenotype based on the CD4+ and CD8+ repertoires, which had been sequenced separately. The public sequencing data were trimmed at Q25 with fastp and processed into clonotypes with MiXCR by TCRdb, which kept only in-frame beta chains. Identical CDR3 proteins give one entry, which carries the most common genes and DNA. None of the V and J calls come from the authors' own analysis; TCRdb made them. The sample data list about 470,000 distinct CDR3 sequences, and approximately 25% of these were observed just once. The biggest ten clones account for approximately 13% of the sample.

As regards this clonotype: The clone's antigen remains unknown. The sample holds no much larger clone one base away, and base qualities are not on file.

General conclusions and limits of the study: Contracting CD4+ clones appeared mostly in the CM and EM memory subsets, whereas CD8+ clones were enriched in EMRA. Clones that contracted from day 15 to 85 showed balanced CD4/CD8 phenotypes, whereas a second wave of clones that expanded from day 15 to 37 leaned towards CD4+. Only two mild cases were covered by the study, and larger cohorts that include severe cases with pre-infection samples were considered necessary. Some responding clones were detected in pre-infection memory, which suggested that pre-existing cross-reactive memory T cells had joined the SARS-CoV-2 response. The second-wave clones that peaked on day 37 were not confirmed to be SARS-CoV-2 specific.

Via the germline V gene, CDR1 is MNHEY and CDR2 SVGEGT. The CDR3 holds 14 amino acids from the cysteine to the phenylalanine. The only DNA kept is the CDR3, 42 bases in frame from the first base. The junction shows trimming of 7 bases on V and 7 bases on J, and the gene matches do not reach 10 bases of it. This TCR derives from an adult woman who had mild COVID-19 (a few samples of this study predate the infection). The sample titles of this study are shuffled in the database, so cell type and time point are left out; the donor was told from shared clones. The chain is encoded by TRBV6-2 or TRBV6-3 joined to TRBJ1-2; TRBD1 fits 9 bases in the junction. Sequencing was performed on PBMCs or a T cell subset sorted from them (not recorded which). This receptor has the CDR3 CASTGQGPTFGYTF. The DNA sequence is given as TGTGCCAGCACCGGACAGGGGCCGACCTTTGGCTACACCTTC.